This TCR beta chain was obtained from a study of T cell responses to AZD1222 COVID-19 vaccine. Overall study context: Second-dose timings of about 4 or about 12 weeks were pooled. Findings and caveats of the study: Vaccine-associated CD4 TCRs spanned spike, dominant at 160-218 and 743-854.

TCRdb keeps only in-frame clones here, not all; method: immunoSEQ multiplex PCR. The sample consists of around 160,000 clones, about 89% of them appearing once. Points on this clone: Its cognate antigen is unknown.

V was pared by 4 bases and J by 3 bases, with 19 bases between. The CDR3 is 17 amino acids. Germline CDR1 and CDR2: SGHDN and FVKESK. The TCR originated in an adult in good health. The rearrangement joins TRBV14 to TRBJ2-1, with D possibly matching TRBD2 (5 bases). Sequencing was performed on peripheral blood, taken on day 0 of AZD1222 vaccination. In DNA, the CDR3 is TGTGCCAGCAGCCCAAGAATCGCAGCGGCCTACTACAATGAGCAGTTCTTC. Protein product: CASSPRIAAAYYNEQFF.